The 2 T cell receptor beta chains below were found in one sample sequenced in a study of control samples from healthy donors and cancer patients. Sequencing used immunoSEQ multiplex PCR; TCRdb keeps in-frame clones, though not all of them. The table has around 140,000 clones, 90% to 95% seen once; the top ten hold roughly 5.5%. Sequencing input: blood. These receptors all come from a man in his late teens or twenties in good health.

V usage is TRBV11-2 and J usage is TRBJ2-3, with 7 bases lining up with TRBD2. Germline V gene data show CDR1 as SGHAT and CDR2 as FQNNGV. CDR3 length: 17 amino acids. V trimming: 5 bases; J trimming: 2 bases; junction bases outside the gene matches: 13. The CDR3 region is CASSARMGRELTDTQYF. The CDR3 coding sequence is TGTGCCAGCAGCGCACGAATGGGGCGGGAGCTCACAGATACGCAGTATTTT.

The chain recombines TRBV5-1 with TRBJ1-4; D gene ambiguous. This CDR3 is built from 15 residues. Germline V gene data show CDR1 as SGHRS and CDR2 as YFSETQ. With 1 base removed from V and 0 bases from J, the gap between germline ends came to 7 bases. CDR3 region: CASSLWGSTNEKLFF. The DNA of the CDR3 is TGCGCCAGCAGCTTGTGGGGTTCAACTAATGAAAAACTGTTTTTT.